Below, 10 T cell receptor beta chains from the same sample are listed, as sequenced in a study of T cell responses to AZD1222 COVID-19 vaccine. The protocol was immunoSEQ multiplex PCR, while the TCRdb copy is restricted to in-frame clones and leaves out a portion. The sample yields more than 85,000 clones, 88% seen once. The material was peripheral blood, obtained 28 days after the second AZD1222 dose. The receptors were gathered from an adult who received the AZD1222 COVID-19 vaccine.

The chain employs TRBV20-1 and TRBJ2-3, with 12 bases that match TRBD2. This CDR3 region has 16 residues. Per germline, CDR1 DFQATT and CDR2 SNEGSKA (reference sequence). V gave up 3 bases and J gave up 9 bases; unmatched junction bases: 13. CDR3 sequence: CSASDTSGRFKGTQYF. For the CDR3, the DNA is TGCAGTGCTAGTGATACTAGCGGGAGGTTCAAGGGAACGCAGTATTTT.

The chain couples TRBV28 to TRBJ2-7; D is unclear. Trimming cost V 4 bases and J 2 bases, with 12 bases left between them. Germline CDR1 and CDR2: MDHEN and SYDVKM. This CDR3 spans 14 amino acids. The CDR3: CASSSQTETYEQYF. The CDR3 region has the DNA TGTGCCAGCAGTTCACAGACTGAAACCTACGAGCAGTACTTC.

The chain has TRBV6-5 and TRBJ1-2; no clear D. The V and J ends lost 4 bases and 2 bases respectively, with 11 bases between them. CDR3 size: 14 residues. Germline lookup yields CDR1 MNHEY and CDR2 SVGAGI. DNA for the CDR3: TGTGCCAGCAGTTTTAGTAACTCCAACTATGGCTACACCTTC. Protein sequence: CASSFSNSNYGYTF.

The chain recombines TRBV30 with TRBJ1-2, with D perhaps matching TRBD1 (6 bases). Deletions cut 2 bases from V and 8 bases from J, with 12 bases between. CDR3 length: 12 amino acids. Germline V gene lookup returns CDR1 GTSNPN and CDR2 SVGIG (reference sequence). This chain's CDR3 is CAWSSRGRGYTF. CDR3 sequence (DNA): TGTGCCTGGAGTAGCAGGGGCAGAGGCTACACCTTC.

This sequence joins TRBV18 and TRBJ1-1; D remains ambiguous. Germline lookup yields CDR1 KGHSH and CDR2 LQKENI. CDR3 size: 13 residues. The ends were cut back, 2 bases at V and 2 bases at J, with 6 bases in the middle. The CDR3 is CASSPTENTEAFF. Here the CDR3 DNA reads TGTGCCAGCTCACCAACAGAAAACACTGAAGCTTTCTTT.

The chain has TRBV19 and TRBJ1-2; no definite D call. This CDR3 has 15 amino acids. Trimming shortened V by 5 bases and J by 0 bases, and 13 bases separated the two germline ends. Per the germline V gene, CDR1 is LNHDA and CDR2 is SQIVND (reference sequence). CDR3 region: CASSPRTLANYGYTF. CDR3 DNA sequence: TGTGCCAGTAGTCCCCGGACCCTGGCTAACTATGGCTACACCTTC.

V and J are TRBV20-1 and TRBJ1-1; D perhaps matches TRBD1 (6 bases). Trimming pared 3 bases from V and 1 base from J, leaving 15 bases between. Germline V CDR1 and CDR2: DFQATT, SNEGSKA (reference sequence). The CDR3 is 15 amino acids. In nucleotides, the CDR3 is TGCAGTGCTAGTGGGGGGGGCGCGAGGAACACTGAAGCTTTCTTT. It is translated as CSASGGGARNTEAFF.

This chain uses TRBV6-5 with TRBJ1-2; possibly TRBD1 for D (6 bases). Looked up from germline, CDR1 is MNHEY and CDR2 is SVGAGI. V lost 5 bases, J lost 3 bases, and 10 bases lay in between. CDR3 length: 13 residues. DNA for the CDR3: TGTGCCAGCAGTCCTCAGGGGTACTATGGCTACACCTTC. Amino acids: CASSPQGYYGYTF.

The chain carries TRBV19 and TRBJ2-3; D unresolved. The CDR3 runs 15 residues. V was cut by 3 bases and J by 4 bases, with 14 bases left in between. Looked up from germline, CDR1 is LNHDA and CDR2 is SQIVND (reference sequence). The CDR3 sequence: CASSMGSSPPDTQYF. The CDR3, as DNA: TGTGCCAGTAGTATGGGGTCCAGTCCCCCAGATACGCAGTATTTT.

V usage is TRBV10-2 and J usage is TRBJ2-7; D may correspond to TRBD1 or TRBD2 (5 bases each). Germline loops: CDR1 WSHSY, CDR2 SAAADI. This CDR3 has 13 amino acids. V lost 8 bases to trimming and J lost 0 bases, with 11 bases between them. The CDR3, as DNA: TGCGCCAGCCGGGGCGCCGCCTCCTACGAGCAGTACTTC. It translates to CASRGAASYEQYF.